This TCR beta chain emerged from a study of blood T cell repertoires in COVID-19. With 8 bases clipped from V and 7 bases from J, the junction kept 2 bases outside the gene matches. Germline V gene lookup returns CDR1 DFQATT and CDR2 SNEGSKA (reference sequence). The CDR3 length is 10 residues. Profiling relied on immunoSEQ multiplex PCR, and the TCRdb table lists in-frame clones only, not all of them. The sample has 310,000 or so clones, 70% to 90% seen once; the top ten hold under 7%. The sequence derives from a middle-aged woman who had recovered from COVID-19. The chain carries TRBV20-1 and TRBJ2-1, with TRBD2 matching over 7 bases. The specimen sequenced was PBMCs or T cells enriched from blood (not recorded which). The CDR3: CSPRGNEQFF. In DNA form, the CDR3 reads TGCAGTCCGCGGGGGAATGAGCAGTTCTTC.